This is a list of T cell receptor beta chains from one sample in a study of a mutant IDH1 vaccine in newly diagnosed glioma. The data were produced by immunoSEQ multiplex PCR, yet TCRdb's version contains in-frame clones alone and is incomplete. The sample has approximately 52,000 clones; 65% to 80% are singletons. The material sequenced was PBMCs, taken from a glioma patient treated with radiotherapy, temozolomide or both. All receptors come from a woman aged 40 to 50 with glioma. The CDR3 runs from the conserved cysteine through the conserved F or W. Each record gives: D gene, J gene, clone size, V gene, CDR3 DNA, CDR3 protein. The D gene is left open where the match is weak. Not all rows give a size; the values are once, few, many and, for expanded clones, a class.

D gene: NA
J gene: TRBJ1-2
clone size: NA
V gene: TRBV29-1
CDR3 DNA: TGCAGCGTCCGGACAACCGGGAACTATGGCTACACCTTC
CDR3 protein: CSVRTTGNYGYTF

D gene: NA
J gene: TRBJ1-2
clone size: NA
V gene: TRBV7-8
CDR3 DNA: TGTGCCAGCAGCCCGGTGGTCCGTGCCTATGGCTACACCTTC
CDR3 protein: CASSPVVRAYGYTF

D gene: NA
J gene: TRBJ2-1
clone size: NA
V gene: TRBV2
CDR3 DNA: TGTGCCAGAACCAGGGGGGCCGGGACTAGGAGTAATGAGCAGTTCTTC
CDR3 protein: CARTRGAGTRSNEQFF

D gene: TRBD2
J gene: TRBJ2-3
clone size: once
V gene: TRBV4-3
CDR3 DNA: TGCGCCAGCAGCCAAGTTACCCGACTAGCGGGGCCCACAGATACGCAGTATTTT
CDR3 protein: CASSQVTRLAGPTDTQYF

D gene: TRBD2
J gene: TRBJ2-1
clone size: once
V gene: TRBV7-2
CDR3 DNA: TGTGCCAGCAGCTTTGCGGGGGGTAACAATGAGCAGTTCTTC
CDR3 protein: CASSFAGGNNEQFF

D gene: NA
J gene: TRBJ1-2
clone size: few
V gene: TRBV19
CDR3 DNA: TGTGCCAGTAGTATATTAGGTGGCTACACCTTC
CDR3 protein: CASSILGGYTF

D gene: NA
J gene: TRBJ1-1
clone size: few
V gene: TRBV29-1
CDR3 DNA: TGCAGCGCCTCTTGGGGGGCATGGGGCATGAACACTGAAGCTTTCTTT
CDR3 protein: CSASWGAWGMNTEAFF

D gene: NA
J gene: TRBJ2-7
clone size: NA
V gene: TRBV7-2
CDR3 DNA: TGTGCCAGCAGCTTAAATCCCCCGCGCACAGGGAGTGAGCAGTACTTC
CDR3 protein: CASSLNPPRTGSEQYF

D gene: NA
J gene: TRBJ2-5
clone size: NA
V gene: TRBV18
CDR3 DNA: TGTGCCAGCTCACCACCTTCTGGCAGTGAGACCCAGTACTTC
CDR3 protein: CASSPPSGSETQYF

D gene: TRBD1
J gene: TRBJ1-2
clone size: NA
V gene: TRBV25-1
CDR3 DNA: TGTGCCAGCAGCCCGAACGCAGGGGGCGCCTATGGCTACACCTTC
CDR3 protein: CASSPNAGGAYGYTF

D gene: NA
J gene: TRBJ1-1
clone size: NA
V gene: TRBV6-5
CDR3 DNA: TGTGCCAGCAGCCCGTTTCAGGGCACTGAAGCTTTCTTT
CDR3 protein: CASSPFQGTEAFF

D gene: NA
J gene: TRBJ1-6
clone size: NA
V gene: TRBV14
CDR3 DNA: TGTGCCAGCAGCCAAGATCTAGGGTCACCCCTCCACTTT
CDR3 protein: CASSQDLGSPLHF

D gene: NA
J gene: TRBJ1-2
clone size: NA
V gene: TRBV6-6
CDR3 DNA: TGTGCCAGCAGTTACACAATACCCCGAGACTATGGCTACACCTTC
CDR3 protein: CASSYTIPRDYGYTF

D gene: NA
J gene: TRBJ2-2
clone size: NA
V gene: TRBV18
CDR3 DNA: TGTGCCAGCTCACCACTTACTTCTACCGGGGAGCTGTTTTTT
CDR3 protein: CASSPLTSTGELFF

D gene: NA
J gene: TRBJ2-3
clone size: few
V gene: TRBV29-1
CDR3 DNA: TGCAGCGTTCCTTCCCCAGATACGCAGTATTTT
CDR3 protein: CSVPSPDTQYF

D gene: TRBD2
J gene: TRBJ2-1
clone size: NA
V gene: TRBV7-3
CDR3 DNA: TGTGCCAGCAGCTTATGGCAGGGTAGCGGGAATGAGCAGTTCTTC
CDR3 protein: CASSLWQGSGNEQFF

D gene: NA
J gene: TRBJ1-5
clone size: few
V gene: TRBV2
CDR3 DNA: TGTGCCAGCACCCGGTTCGGGACCAACGAGGGGCCCCAGCATTTT
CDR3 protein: CASTRFGTNEGPQHF

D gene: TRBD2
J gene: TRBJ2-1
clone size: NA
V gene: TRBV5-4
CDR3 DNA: TGTGCCAGCAGCTTCGGCTCGGGACTAGGTTACAATGAGCAGTTCTTC
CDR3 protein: CASSFGSGLGYNEQFF

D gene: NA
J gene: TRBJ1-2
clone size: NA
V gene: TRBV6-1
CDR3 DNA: TGTGCCAGCAGTGAAGAGGGGTTGGGTGGCTACACCTTC
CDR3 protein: CASSEEGLGGYTF

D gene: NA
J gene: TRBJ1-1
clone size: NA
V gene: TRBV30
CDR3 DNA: TGTGCCTGGAGTGTGAGTGCGGGGAACACTGAAGCTTTCTTT
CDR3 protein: CAWSVSAGNTEAFF

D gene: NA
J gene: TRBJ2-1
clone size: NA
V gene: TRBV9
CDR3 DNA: TGTGCCAGCAGCACTCGGGACATTAGTTCCTACAATGAGCAGTTCTTC
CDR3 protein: CASSTRDISSYNEQFF

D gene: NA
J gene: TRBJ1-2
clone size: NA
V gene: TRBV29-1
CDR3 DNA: TGCAGCGTTGAAGACCCGACATATCCAAACTATGGCTACACCTTC
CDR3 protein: CSVEDPTYPNYGYTF

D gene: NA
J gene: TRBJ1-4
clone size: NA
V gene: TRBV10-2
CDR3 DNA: TGCGCCAGCAGTGAGTTGGTCCAGGGCAAAGAAAAACTGTTTTTT
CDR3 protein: CASSELVQGKEKLFF

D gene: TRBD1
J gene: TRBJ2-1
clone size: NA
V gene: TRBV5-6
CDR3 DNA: TGTGCCAGCAGCGGACAGGGCTACAATGAGCAGTTCTTC
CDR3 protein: CASSGQGYNEQFF

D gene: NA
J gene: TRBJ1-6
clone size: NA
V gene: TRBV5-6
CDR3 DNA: TGTGCCAGCACCTTAGGCGCGGCCTATTCACCCCTCCACTTT
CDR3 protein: CASTLGAAYSPLHF

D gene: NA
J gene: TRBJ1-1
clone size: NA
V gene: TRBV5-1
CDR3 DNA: TGCGCCAGCAGCTTGGGACTTGAGAATGAAGCTTTCTTT
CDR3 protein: CASSLGLENEAFF

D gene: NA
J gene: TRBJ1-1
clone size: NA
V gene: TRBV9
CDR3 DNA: TGTGCCAGCAGCGTTGACACAAACACTGAAGCTTTCTTT
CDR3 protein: CASSVDTNTEAFF

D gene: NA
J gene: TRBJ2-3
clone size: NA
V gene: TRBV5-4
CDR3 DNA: TGTGCCAGCAGCTGGCCCGGGACACCATCCACAGATACGCAGTATTTT
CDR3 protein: CASSWPGTPSTDTQYF

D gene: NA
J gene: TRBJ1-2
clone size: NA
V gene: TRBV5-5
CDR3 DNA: TGTGCCAGCGTCACCAACCCAGGGCATGGCTACACCTTC
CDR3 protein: CASVTNPGHGYTF

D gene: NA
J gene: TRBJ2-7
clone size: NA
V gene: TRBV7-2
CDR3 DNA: TGTGCCAGCAGCTTTGATCCGGGGGCCTACGAGCAGTACTTC
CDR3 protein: CASSFDPGAYEQYF

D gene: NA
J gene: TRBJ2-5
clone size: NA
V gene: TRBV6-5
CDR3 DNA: TGTGCCAGCAGTTACTCGACGGGGGAGTTAGAGACCCAGTACTTC
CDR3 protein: CASSYSTGELETQYF

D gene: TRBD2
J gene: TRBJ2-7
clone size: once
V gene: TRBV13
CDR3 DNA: TGTGCCAGCAGCGATAGCGGGGAAACCTACGAGCAGTACTTC
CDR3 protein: CASSDSGETYEQYF

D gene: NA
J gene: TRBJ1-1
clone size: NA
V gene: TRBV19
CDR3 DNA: TGTGCCAGTAGTACACTGGGAAGGGCGAACACTGAAGCTTTCTTT
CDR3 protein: CASSTLGRANTEAFF

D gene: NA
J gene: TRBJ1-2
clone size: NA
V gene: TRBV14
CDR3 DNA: TGTGCCAGCAGCCTTCTCGGGCGCAATGGCTACACCTTC
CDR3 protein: CASSLLGRNGYTF

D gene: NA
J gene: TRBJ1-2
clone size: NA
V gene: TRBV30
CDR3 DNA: TGTGCCCGGGACCGCCGGGGCTATGGCTACACCTTC
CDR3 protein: CARDRRGYGYTF

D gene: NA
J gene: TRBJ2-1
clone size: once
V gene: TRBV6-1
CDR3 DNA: TGTGCCAGCAGTGAAGCAGGTCGACCCAATGAGCAGTTCTTC
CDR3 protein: CASSEAGRPNEQFF

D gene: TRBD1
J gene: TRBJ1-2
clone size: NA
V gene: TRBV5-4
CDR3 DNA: TGTGCCAGCAGCAAACAGGGGAATTACACCTTC
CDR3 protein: CASSKQGNYTF

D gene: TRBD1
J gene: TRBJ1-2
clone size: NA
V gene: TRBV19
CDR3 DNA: TGTGCCAGTAGTATTGGGGACAGGTCGCAGACTAACTATGGCTACACCTTC
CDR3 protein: CASSIGDRSQTNYGYTF

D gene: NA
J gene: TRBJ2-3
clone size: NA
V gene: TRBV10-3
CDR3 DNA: TGTGCCATCAGTGAGAGTATGACTACTGGTTCCACAGATACGCAGTATTTT
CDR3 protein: CAISESMTTGSTDTQYF

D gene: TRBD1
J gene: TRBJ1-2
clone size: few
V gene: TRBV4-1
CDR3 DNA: TGCGCCAGCAGCCATCGGACAGGGAAAGGCTATGGCTACACCTTC
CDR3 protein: CASSHRTGKGYGYTF

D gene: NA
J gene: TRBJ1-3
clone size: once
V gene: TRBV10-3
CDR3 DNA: TGTGCCATCAGTGAGTCGGCCGGCTCGCGAAACACCATATATTTT
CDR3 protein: CAISESAGSRNTIYF

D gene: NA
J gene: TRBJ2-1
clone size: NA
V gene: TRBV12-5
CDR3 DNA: TGTGCTAGTGGTACGGGACTTGGAAACAATGAGCAGTTCTTC
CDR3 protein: CASGTGLGNNEQFF

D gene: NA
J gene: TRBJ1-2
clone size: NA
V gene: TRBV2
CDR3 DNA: TGTGCCAGCAGTGAAGCGGATGGCTACACCTTC
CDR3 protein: CASSEADGYTF

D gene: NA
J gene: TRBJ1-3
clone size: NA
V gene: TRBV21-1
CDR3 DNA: TGTGCCAGCAGCAAAAGGCCTGTAGGAAACACCATATATTTT
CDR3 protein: CASSKRPVGNTIYF

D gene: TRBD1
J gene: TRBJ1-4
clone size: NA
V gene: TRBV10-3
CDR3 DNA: TGTGCCATCAGTAGACAGGGGGGTAGCGAAAAACTGTTTTTT
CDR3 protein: CAISRQGGSEKLFF